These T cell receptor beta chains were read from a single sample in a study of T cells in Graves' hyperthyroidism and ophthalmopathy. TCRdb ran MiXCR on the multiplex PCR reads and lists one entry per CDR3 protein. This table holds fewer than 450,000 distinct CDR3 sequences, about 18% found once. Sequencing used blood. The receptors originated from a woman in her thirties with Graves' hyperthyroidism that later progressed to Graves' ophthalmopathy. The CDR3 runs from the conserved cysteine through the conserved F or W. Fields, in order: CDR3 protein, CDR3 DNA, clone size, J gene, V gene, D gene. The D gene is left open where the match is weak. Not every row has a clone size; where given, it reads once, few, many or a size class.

CASSFNSGRVVGTDTQYF | TGTGCCAGCAGTTTCAATAGCGGGAGAGTCGTAGGCACAGATACGCAGTATTTT | many | TRBJ2-3 | TRBV12-3/TRBV12-4 | TRBD2
CASSIPTGKTEAFF | TGTGCCAGCAGTATACCGACAGGGAAAACTGAAGCTTTCTTT | many | TRBJ1-1 | TRBV27 | TRBD1
CSGRTGGRGLSEQYF | TGCAGCGGCCGGACAGGGGGTAGGGGGCTGAGCGAGCAGTACTTC | - | TRBJ2-7 | TRBV29-1 | TRBD1
CATSRGTEGYTF | TGTGCCACCAGCAGGGGGACAGAAGGCTACACCTTC | few | TRBJ1-2 | TRBV15 | TRBD1
CASSSGSEEKLFF | TGTGCCAGCAGCTCGGGGTCCGAAGAAAAACTGTTTTTT | - | TRBJ1-4 | TRBV6-1 | -
CASSLYSANEKLFF | TGTGCCAGCAGTCTTTACAGTGCCAATGAAAAACTGTTTTTT | many | TRBJ1-4 | TRBV28 | -
CASSGGEYYGYTF | TGTGCCAGCAGTGGGGGGGAGTACTATGGCTACACCTTC | many | TRBJ1-2 | TRBV2 | -
CASNVAGDEKLFF | TGTGCCTCCAATGTGGCGGGGGATGAAAAACTGTTTTTT | many | TRBJ1-4 | TRBV30 | -
CSGGWGYGYTF | TGCAGTGGGGGGTGGGGCTATGGCTACACCTTC | few | TRBJ1-2 | TRBV20-1 | -
CASSLAGRQETQYF | TGTGCCAGCAGCTTAGCCGGAAGACAAGAGACCCAGTACTTC | many | TRBJ2-5 | TRBV7-8 | -
CASSLLSGDYTEAFF | TGTGCCAGCAGTTTACTTTCGGGGGATTACACTGAAGCTTTCTTT | many | TRBJ1-1 | TRBV28 | -
CASSWTGLGPGTEAFF | TGTGCCAGCAGCTGGACAGGGTTGGGCCCCGGCACTGAAGCTTTCTTT | - | TRBJ1-1 | TRBV11-2 | TRBD1
CASSSLAGGRRGNEQFF | TGTGCCAGCAGCTCCCTCGCTGGAGGCCGCAGGGGGAATGAGCAGTTCTTC | - | TRBJ2-1 | TRBV11-3 | TRBD1
CASSLHTAGANTEAFF | TGCGCCAGCAGCCTTCATACCGCAGGGGCGAACACTGAAGCTTTCTTT | - | TRBJ1-1 | TRBV4-1 | -
CATQAGIYTDTQYF | TGTGCCACGCAAGCGGGTATTTACACAGATACGCAGTATTTT | - | TRBJ2-3 | TRBV19 | -
CASSLFSGRNYEQYF | TGTGCCAGCAGCTTATTTAGCGGGAGGAACTACGAGCAGTACTTC | many | TRBJ2-7 | TRBV7-6 | TRBD2
CASSQQDGRGTQYF | TGTGCCAGCAGCCAACAGGACGGCCGGGGGACCCAGTACTTC | - | TRBJ2-5 | TRBV3-1 | -
CASSVRGRRQFF | TGTGCCAGCAGCGTAAGGGGGCGCCGGCAGTTCTTC | - | TRBJ2-1 | TRBV7-8 | TRBD1
CATSGGGGTGDEKLFF | TGTGCCACCTCGGGAGGGGGGGGGACAGGGGATGAAAAACTGTTTTTT | few | TRBJ1-4 | TRBV6-1 | TRBD1
CASLAGGPGEQFF | TGTGCCAGCTTAGCGGGGGGGCCCGGTGAGCAGTTCTTC | many | TRBJ2-1 | TRBV2 | TRBD2
CASSLFRGRNEKLFF | TGTGCCAGCAGTTTATTCCGGGGGCGAAATGAAAAACTGTTTTTT | many | TRBJ1-4 | TRBV28 | -
CASYGGSTDTQYF | TGCGCCAGTTACGGGGGTTCCACAGATACGCAGTATTTT | few | TRBJ2-3 | TRBV5-1 | -
CASSEVAVYEQYF | TGTGCCAGCAGTGAAGTGGCAGTCTACGAGCAGTACTTC | - | TRBJ2-7 | TRBV6-1 | -
CASSHGTDYEQYF | TGCGCCAGCAGCCACGGGACAGACTACGAGCAGTACTTC | - | TRBJ2-7 | TRBV4-1 | TRBD1
CASRPIRDSFTIYF | TGTGCCAGCAGGCCGATCCGGGACTCCTTCACCATATATTTT | - | TRBJ1-3 | TRBV28 | -